The present entry profiles one T cell receptor (beta chain) with its context. Antigen: not known. Sequencing was performed with immunoSEQ multiplex PCR; in TCRdb, only in-frame clones are kept and a portion is missing. The table has around 63,000 clones, roughly 88% seen once; the top ten hold approximately 0.3%. The sample originates from a study of OX40 agonist ivuxolimab in advanced cancers. Study-level results: The study found that CD8+ T cells averaged more expanded clones than CD4+.

The sequenced sample was CD4+ or CD8+ T cells sorted from blood, obtained in a trial of the OX40 agonist ivuxolimab. This receptor was identified in an adult with an advanced solid tumor such as melanoma, head and neck, liver or kidney cancer.

DNA for the CDR3: TGTGCCAGCAGGCTCGGGACTAGCGGCCAAGAGACCCAGTACTTC. As protein: CASRLGTSGQETQYF. This chain links TRBV2 with TRBJ2-5; 11 bases agree with TRBD2. The CDR3 sequence is 15 residues long. Germline V gene lookup returns CDR1 SNHLY and CDR2 FYNNEI. V trimming: 6 bases; J trimming: 1 base; junction bases outside the gene matches: 4.